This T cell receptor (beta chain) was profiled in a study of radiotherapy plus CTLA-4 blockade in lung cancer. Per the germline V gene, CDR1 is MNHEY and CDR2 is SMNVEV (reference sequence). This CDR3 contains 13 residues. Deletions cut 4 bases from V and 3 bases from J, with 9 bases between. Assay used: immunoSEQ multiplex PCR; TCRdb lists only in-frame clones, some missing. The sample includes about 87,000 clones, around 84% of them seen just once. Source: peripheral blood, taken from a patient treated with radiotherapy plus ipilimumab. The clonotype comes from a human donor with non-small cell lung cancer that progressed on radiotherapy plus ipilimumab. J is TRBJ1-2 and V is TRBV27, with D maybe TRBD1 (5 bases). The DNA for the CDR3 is TGTGCCAGCAGTTCAGGGACCGACTATGGCTACACCTTC. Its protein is CASSSGTDYGYTF.